The source of this T cell receptor (beta chain) is a study of beta chain features in type 1 diabetes listed by TCRdb under 2018. About the full investigation: Mean age, gender distribution, total cell number and subset yield did not differ between patients and healthy donors. In the study, recently diagnosed type 1 diabetes patients and matched healthy donors were compared on the TCRB repertoires of their sorted circulating CD4+ T cell subsets. Whereas all 30 or so donors provided naive and central memory subsets, regulatory and stem cell-like memory subsets were isolated from just 8 patients and roughly 8 healthy donors. A total of some 100,000,000 sorted cells were examined across all samples, and the number of cells per subset was strongly correlated with RNA yield.

A single peripheral blood draw of 95 to 150 mL on average was collected from each donor into heparinised tubes. A BD FACSAria II and a panel including CD45RO, CCR7, CD25, CD127, CD95 and CD27 were used to sort naive, central memory, regulatory and stem cell-like memory CD4+ T cells. Every sorted population had a purity above 98%. Right away, PBMCs were isolated by Lymphoprep density gradient centrifugation and were stained directly, with no culture step. To minimize batch effects, samples were stained and sorted in pairs, one healthy donor with one patient per experiment. Overall study results and their limits: A moderate but significant shortening of TCRB CDR3 length was observed in type 1 diabetes patients in all four CD4+ subsets. Naive, central memory and regulatory TCRB repertoires appeared to be more similar among patients than among healthy donors. PCR might favor shorter templates, but patient and control samples were amplified and corrected together, so any skew would affect both groups equally. Because cDNA rather than genomic DNA was sequenced, highly expressing activated cells could have been over-represented, although no difference in activation and CD3 levels was found between groups. Fewer insertions and more nucleotide deletions at VDJ recombination sites were observed in patients with type 1 diabetes, implying thymic rearrangement abnormalities. Only small numbers of individuals were included in the HLA sub-analyses, which left unresolved whether HLA type had any influence on TCRB rearrangement.

V is pared back by 6 bases and J by 5 bases, with 11 bases lying between the germline termini. Based on the germline V gene, the CDR1 and CDR2 sequences are SNHLY and FYNNEI. The CDR3 holds 12 amino acids from the cysteine to the phenylalanine. The only DNA kept is the CDR3, 36 bases in frame from the first base. About this clone itself: This receptor's antigen is unknown. No clone much larger than this one lies a single base away; base qualities are absent.

All of the isolated RNA was reverse transcribed with the High Capacity cDNA Reverse Transcription Kit, so expressed TCRB transcripts were sequenced. Deep immunoSEQ sequencing was performed on naive, central memory and regulatory T cell samples, with an average of around 3.4 million total reads per sample. Sorted cells were lysed in RLT buffer, and RNA was extracted using DNase-treated RNeasy Micro or Mini kits according to cell number. To prevent cross-contamination, every cell subset was processed on its own, while patient and healthy donor samples were processed together. The immunoSEQ multiplex PCR was used to amplify TCRB sequences from cDNA, generating 87-bp fragments that spanned the CDR3 region. Sequencing of the amplicons was done on the Illumina HiSeq platform. For the original study's pipeline: Synthetic template baselines were used to correct PCR bias computationally, reads within Hamming distance 2 were collapsed together, and singletons that could not be merged were discarded. Reads were aligned against IMGT so that V, D and J genes, CDR3 length and insertions or deletions at six rearrangement sites could be assigned. Within each subset, clonotype counts were normalized to sorted cell number, after which true diversity and Gini coefficients were computed with the tcR R package. The overlap coefficient, calculated on TCRB nucleotide sequences, was used to quantify repertoire sharing. Out-of-frame TCRB sequences from naive cells were analyzed as a proxy for the pre-selection repertoire. TCRdb provides this immuneACCESS table in a form limited to in-frame rearrangements. Some clones are lacking; in checked studies, under half of them reflect an unresolved V gene, and why the rest are absent is not known. D and trimming come from the DNA, and the V and J calls and clone size come from that table. The sample table shows 300,000 to 450,000 clones, and roughly 12% are seen once. Clones ranked in the top ten supply 0.017% of the sample.

The source material was naive CD4+ T cells from blood. The sample's cell subset or site label, in plain terms: true naive CD4+ T cells. The receptor was isolated from a man between 18 and 29 years old in good health. Recombination linked TRBV2 to TRBJ2-7; a tentative D call is TRBD2 (6 bases match). At the DNA level, the sequence is TGTGCCAGCAGCTCGGGCGGGGACGAGCAGTACTTC. The resulting protein is CASSSGGDEQYF.